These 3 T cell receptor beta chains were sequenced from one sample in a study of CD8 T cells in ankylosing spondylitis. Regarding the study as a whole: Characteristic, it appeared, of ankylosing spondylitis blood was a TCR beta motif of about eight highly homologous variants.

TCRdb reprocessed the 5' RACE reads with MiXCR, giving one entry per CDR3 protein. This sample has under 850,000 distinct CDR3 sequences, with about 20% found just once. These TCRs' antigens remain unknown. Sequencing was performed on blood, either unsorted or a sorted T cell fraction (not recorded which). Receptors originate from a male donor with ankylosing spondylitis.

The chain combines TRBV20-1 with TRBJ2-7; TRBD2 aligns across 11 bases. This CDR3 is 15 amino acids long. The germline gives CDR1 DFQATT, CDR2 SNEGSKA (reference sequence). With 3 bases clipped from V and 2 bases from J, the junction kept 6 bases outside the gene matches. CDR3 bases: TGCAGTGCTAGTAAGCTAGCGGGGGGCGCCTACGAGCAGTACTTC. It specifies CSASKLAGGAYEQYF.

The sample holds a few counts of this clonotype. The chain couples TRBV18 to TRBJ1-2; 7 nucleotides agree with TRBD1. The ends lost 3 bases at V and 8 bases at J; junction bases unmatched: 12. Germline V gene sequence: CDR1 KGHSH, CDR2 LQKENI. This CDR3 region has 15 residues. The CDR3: CASSPPYGGGRGYTF. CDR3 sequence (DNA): TGTGCCAGCTCACCCCCTTATGGAGGGGGCAGGGGCTACACCTTC.

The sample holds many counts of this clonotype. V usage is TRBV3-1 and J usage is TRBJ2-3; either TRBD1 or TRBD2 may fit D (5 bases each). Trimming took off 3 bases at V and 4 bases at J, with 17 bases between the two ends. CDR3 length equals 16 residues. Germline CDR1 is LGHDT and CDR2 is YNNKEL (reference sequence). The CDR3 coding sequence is TGTGCCAGCAGCCACCACGGGACCCCCCGAGCAGATACGCAGTATTTT. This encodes CASSHHGTPRADTQYF.